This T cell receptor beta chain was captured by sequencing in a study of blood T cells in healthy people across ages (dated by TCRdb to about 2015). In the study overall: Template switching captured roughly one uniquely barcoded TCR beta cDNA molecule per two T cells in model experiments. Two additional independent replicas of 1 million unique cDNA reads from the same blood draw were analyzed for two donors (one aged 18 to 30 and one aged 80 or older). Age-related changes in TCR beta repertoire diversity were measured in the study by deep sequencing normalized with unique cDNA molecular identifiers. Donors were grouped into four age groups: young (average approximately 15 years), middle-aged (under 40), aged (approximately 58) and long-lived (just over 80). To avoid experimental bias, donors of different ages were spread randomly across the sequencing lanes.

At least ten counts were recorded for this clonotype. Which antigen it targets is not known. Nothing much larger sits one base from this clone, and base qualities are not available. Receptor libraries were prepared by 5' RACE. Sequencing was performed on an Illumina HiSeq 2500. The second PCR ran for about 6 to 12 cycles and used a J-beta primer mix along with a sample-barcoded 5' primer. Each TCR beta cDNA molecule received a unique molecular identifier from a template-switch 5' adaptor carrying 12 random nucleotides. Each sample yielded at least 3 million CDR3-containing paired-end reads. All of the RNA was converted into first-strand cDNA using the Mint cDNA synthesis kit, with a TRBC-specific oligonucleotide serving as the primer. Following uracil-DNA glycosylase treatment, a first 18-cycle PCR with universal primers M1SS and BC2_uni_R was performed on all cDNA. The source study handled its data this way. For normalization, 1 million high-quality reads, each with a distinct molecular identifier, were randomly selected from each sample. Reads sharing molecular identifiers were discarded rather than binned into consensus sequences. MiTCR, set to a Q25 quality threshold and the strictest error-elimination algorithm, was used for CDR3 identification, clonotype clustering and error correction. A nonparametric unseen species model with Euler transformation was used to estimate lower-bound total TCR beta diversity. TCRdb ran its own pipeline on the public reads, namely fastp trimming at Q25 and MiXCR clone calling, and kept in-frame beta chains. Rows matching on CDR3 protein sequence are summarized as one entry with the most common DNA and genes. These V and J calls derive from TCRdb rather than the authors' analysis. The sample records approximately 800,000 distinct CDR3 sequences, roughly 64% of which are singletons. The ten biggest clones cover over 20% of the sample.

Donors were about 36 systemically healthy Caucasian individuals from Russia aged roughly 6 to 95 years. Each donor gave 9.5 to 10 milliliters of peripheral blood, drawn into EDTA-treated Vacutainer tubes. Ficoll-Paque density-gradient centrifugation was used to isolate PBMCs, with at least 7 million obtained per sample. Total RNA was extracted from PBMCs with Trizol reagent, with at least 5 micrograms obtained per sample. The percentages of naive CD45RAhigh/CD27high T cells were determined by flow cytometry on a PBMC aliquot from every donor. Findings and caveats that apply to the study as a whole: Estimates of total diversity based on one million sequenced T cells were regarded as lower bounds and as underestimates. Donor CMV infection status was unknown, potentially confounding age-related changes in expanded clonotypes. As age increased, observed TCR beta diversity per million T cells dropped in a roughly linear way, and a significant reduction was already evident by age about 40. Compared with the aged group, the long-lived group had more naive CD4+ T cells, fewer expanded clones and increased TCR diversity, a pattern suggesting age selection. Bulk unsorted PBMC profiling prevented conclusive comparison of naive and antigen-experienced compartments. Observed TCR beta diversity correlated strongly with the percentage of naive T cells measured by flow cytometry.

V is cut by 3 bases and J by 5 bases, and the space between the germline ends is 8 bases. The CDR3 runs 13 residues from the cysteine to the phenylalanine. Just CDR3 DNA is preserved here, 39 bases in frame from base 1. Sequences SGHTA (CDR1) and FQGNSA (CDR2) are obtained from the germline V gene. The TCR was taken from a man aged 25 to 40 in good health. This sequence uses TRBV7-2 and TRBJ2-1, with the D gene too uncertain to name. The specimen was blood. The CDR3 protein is CASSFEANNEQFF. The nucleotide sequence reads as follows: TGTGCCAGCAGCTTTGAGGCGAACAATGAGCAGTTCTTC.